What follows are 27 T cell receptor beta chains derived from one specimen sequenced in a study of OX40 agonist ivuxolimab in advanced cancers. Produced via immunoSEQ multiplex PCR; TCRdb's table is partial and in-frame only. The data show about 66,000 clones, about 85% seen once. The source material was CD4+ or CD8+ T cells sorted from blood, sampled in a trial of the OX40 agonist ivuxolimab. These receptors all stem from an adult with an advanced solid tumor such as melanoma, head and neck, liver or kidney cancer.

This clone has a handful of counts. This chain uses TRBV5-1 with TRBJ1-1, with D unresolved. The CDR3 is 15 amino acids. The germline V gene has CDR1 SGHRS and CDR2 YFSETQ. With 5 bases removed from V and 0 bases from J, the gap between germline ends came to 14 bases. CDR3 protein: CASSLQGPVNTEAFF. Here the CDR3 DNA reads TGCGCCAGCAGTTTACAAGGGCCGGTGAACACTGAAGCTTTCTTT.

This chain connects TRBV7-8 to TRBJ1-6; 9 nucleotides agree with TRBD1. This CDR3 is 17 amino acids long. V was pared by 0 bases and J by 8 bases, with 8 bases of the junction left unmatched. The V gene's germline CDR1 is SGHVS and CDR2 FQNEAQ. CDR3 in amino acids: CASSLAGTGMGHSPLHF. The DNA for the CDR3 is TGTGCCAGCAGCTTAGCCGGGACAGGGATGGGCCATTCACCCCTCCACTTT.

The sample holds one count of this clone. This chain connects TRBV29-1 to TRBJ1-5; D unresolved. The CDR3 totals 16 residues. Trimming stripped 6 bases from V and 2 bases from J, with 20 bases between. Germline CDR1 SQVTM, CDR2 ANQGSEA. CDR3 sequence reads: CSVAPAPKWGNQPQHF. For the CDR3, the DNA is TGCAGCGTGGCACCGGCCCCAAAGTGGGGCAATCAGCCCCAGCATTTT.

This clone was seen a single time. The rearrangement joins TRBV2 to TRBJ1-1; D is unclear. This CDR3 is 9 amino acids long. In germline, CDR1 is SNHLY, CDR2 FYNNEI. With 4 bases removed from V and 11 bases from J, the gap between germline ends came to 5 bases. The CDR3 sequence: CASSASAFF. CDR3 DNA sequence: TGTGCCAGCAGTGCTTCGGCTTTCTTT.

The chain joins TRBV7-2 to TRBJ1-5; TRBD1 might be the D (5 bases). The CDR3 covers 14 residues. Deletions cut 5 bases from V and 6 bases from J, with 14 bases between. Germline CDR1 is SGHTA and CDR2 is FQGNSA. CDR3: CASSPGSPSQPQHF. The DNA of the CDR3 is TGTGCCAGCAGCCCAGGGAGTCCGAGTCAGCCCCAGCATTTT. Combining the CDR3 with reference TRBV7-2 and TRBJ1-5 gives the whole variable domain GAGVSQSPSNKVTEKGKDVELRCDPISGHTALYWYRQSLGQGLEFLIYFQGNSAPDKSGLPSDRFSAERTGGSVSTLTIQRTQQEDSAVYLCASSPGSPSQPQHFGDGTRLSIL.

This clone was recorded once. V gene TRBV5-1 combines with J gene TRBJ2-1; 13 nucleotides match TRBD2. Germline values: CDR1 SGHRS, CDR2 YFSETQ. The CDR3 covers 16 residues. With V trimmed by 0 bases and J by 9 bases, 6 bases remained unmatched. The CDR3, as DNA: TGCGCCAGCAGCTTGGGGACTAGCGGGAGCATGGGTGAGCAGTTCTTC. As protein: CASSLGTSGSMGEQFF.

This rearrangement joins TRBV19 to TRBJ2-3; TRBD1 matches 7 bases. Germline CDR1 is LNHDA and CDR2 is SQIVND (reference sequence). The CDR3 runs to 15 residues. The trim removed 4 bases at V and 2 bases at J, leaving 6 bases unmatched. CDR3 sequence (DNA): TGTGCCAGTAGTACTGGACAGGACTTCACAGATACGCAGTATTTT. This encodes CASSTGQDFTDTQYF.

In nucleotides, the CDR3 is TGCGCCAGCAGCTTGAGGCCTTCCCCCACGAACACCGGGGAGCTGTTTTTT. This gives the protein CASSLRPSPTNTGELFF. This chain joins TRBV5-1 and TRBJ2-2; D not resolved. The CDR3 contains 17 residues. V lost 1 base to trimming and J lost 0 bases, with 13 bases between them. Germline V gene data show CDR1 as SGHRS and CDR2 as YFSETQ.

DNA for the CDR3: TGTGCCAGCAGTATAGGTAGGGCTGAAGCTTTCTTT. Its translation is CASSIGRAEAFF. The J gene is TRBJ1-1, the V gene TRBV28; D is unclear. Germline V lookup: CDR1 MDHEN, CDR2 SYDVKM. Trimming stripped 5 bases from V and 6 bases from J, with 10 bases between. The CDR3 covers 12 residues.

The V and J genes are TRBV14 and TRBJ2-1, with 9 bases lining up with TRBD2. The CDR3 loop spans 16 amino acids. The V segment lost 1 base and the J segment 3 bases; nucleotides outside the gene matches: 4. CDR1 and CDR2 from the germline V gene are SGHDN and FVKESK. As DNA, the CDR3 is TGTGCCAGCAGCCAAGTATGGACTAGCGTCTACAATGAGCAGTTCTTC. Translating it yields CASSQVWTSVYNEQFF.

This chain links TRBV19 with TRBJ2-6; tentatively, D is TRBD1 (6 bases). The CDR3 spans 17 residues. Per the germline V gene, CDR1 is LNHDA and CDR2 is SQIVND (reference sequence). The V end was cut by 5 bases, the J end by 0 bases, with 14 bases between. The CDR3 DNA sequence: TGTGCCAGTAGTTCTCCGCAGGGGAGCTCTGGGGCCAACGTCCTGACTTTC. Amino acid sequence: CASSSPQGSSGANVLTF.

The genes are TRBV6-5 and TRBJ1-6, with no clear D. The CDR3 sequence is 16 residues long. V dropped 2 bases and J dropped 0 bases, with 8 bases sitting between them. CDR1 and CDR2 from the germline V gene are MNHEY and SVGAGI. CDR3 bases: TGTGCCAGCAGTTACGGAGGACGCTCCTATAATTCACCCCTCCACTTT. Its translation is CASSYGGRSYNSPLHF.

This clone has just a few counts. The rearrangement uses TRBV7-8 and TRBJ1-1; no clear D gene. From germline, CDR1 is SGHVS and CDR2 FQNEAQ. The CDR3 runs to 14 residues. V shed 1 base and J shed 2 bases, with 8 bases lying between them. The CDR3 coding sequence is TGTGCCAGCAGCTTAGGGGCGAGTAACACTGAAGCTTTCTTT. Translation gives CASSLGASNTEAFF.

The chain links TRBV28 to TRBJ1-5; TRBD1 might be the D (5 bases). The CDR3 length is 17 residues. In germline, CDR1 is MDHEN, CDR2 SYDVKM. V was trimmed by 5 bases and J by 1 base, leaving 18 bases between them. CDR3 sequence: CASSPWGGDWSNQPQHF. The CDR3 coding sequence is TGTGCCAGCAGTCCGTGGGGAGGGGACTGGAGCAATCAGCCCCAGCATTTT.

V gene TRBV28 combines with J gene TRBJ2-3; no firm D call. The germline V gene has CDR1 MDHEN and CDR2 SYDVKM. The CDR3 has 12 residues. V lost 2 bases to trimming and J lost 5 bases, with 5 bases between them. This CDR3 reads CASSLPVDTQYF. CDR3 DNA sequence: TGTGCCAGCAGTTTACCCGTAGATACGCAGTATTTT.

Notes on this clone: The same CDR3 is also encoded by other DNA sequences in this sample. The V call is TRBV6-5, the J call TRBJ2-7; no definite D call. This CDR3 spans 13 amino acids. V lost 2 bases, J lost 0 bases, and 5 bases lay in between. Germline assignment: CDR1 MNHEY and CDR2 SVGAGI. This CDR3 reads CASSYSSSYEQYF. The CDR3 region has the DNA TGTGCCAGCAGTTACAGTAGCTCCTACGAGCAGTACTTC.

In regard to this clone: Other DNA sequences in the sample encode the same CDR3. The V call is TRBV5-1, the J call TRBJ2-1; no definite D call. The CDR3 loop spans 12 amino acids. With 3 bases removed from V and 6 bases from J, the gap between germline ends came to 7 bases. Germline V CDR1 and CDR2: SGHRS, YFSETQ. The CDR3 here is CASSSPGNEQFF. The CDR3 nucleotides read TGCGCCAGCAGCTCCCCAGGCAATGAGCAGTTCTTC.

The chain carries TRBV19 and TRBJ1-5; a possible D gene is TRBD1 (6 bases). Germline V CDR1 and CDR2: LNHDA, SQIVND (reference sequence). V was cut by 5 bases and J by 3 bases, with 11 bases left in between. This CDR3 spans 14 amino acids. The CDR3 nucleotides are TGTGCCAGTAGTCCCTGGGACACCAATCAGCCCCAGCATTTT. Translating gives CASSPWDTNQPQHF.

CDR3: CASSELSAGTQYF. In nucleotides, the CDR3 is TGTGCCAGCAGTGAACTTAGCGCAGGGACCCAGTACTTC. The rearrangement uses TRBV25-1 and TRBJ2-5; tentatively, D is TRBD2 (5 bases). Trimming pared 2 bases from V and 7 bases from J, leaving 11 bases between. The germline V gene encodes CDR1 MGHDK and CDR2 SYGVNS. The CDR3 is 13 residues long.

The chain links TRBV15 to TRBJ2-7; tentative D call: TRBD1 (6 bases). The germline V gene encodes CDR1 LNHNV and CDR2 YYDKDF (reference sequence). The length of the CDR3 is 14 residues. The V and J ends lost 0 bases and 6 bases respectively, with 12 bases between them. The CDR3 here is CATSRDRGDGEQYF. CDR3 bases: TGTGCCACCAGCAGAGACAGGGGAGACGGCGAGCAGTACTTC.

A remark on this clone: The junction and the germline gene differ at one end; a read error may be behind it. The chain carries TRBV5-6 and TRBJ2-7, with unresolved D. The CDR3 loop spans 14 amino acids. Germline CDR1 reads SGHDT; CDR2 reads YYEEEE. This CDR3 reads CASSLRAISYGQYF. In nucleotides, the CDR3 is TGTGCCAGCAGCCTCCGGGCAATCTCCTACGGGCAGTACTTC.

The chain has TRBV6-5 and TRBJ1-2; D ambiguous. CDR1 and CDR2 (germline): MNHEY, SVGAGI. The V and J ends lost 0 bases and 8 bases respectively, with 13 bases between them. The CDR3 is 14 residues long. The CDR3 loop is CASSYSRTGEGYTF. The DNA of the CDR3 is TGTGCCAGCAGTTACTCGAGAACTGGGGAGGGCTACACCTTC.

The chain has TRBV6-6 and TRBJ1-4; D is perhaps TRBD1 (6 bases). Germline V gives CDR1 MNHNY, CDR2 SVGAGI (reference sequence). The CDR3 has 14 amino acids. V shed 2 bases and J shed 6 bases, with 10 bases lying between them. The CDR3, as DNA: TGTGCCAGCAGTTACCAGGACAGATATGAAAAACTGTTTTTT. It codes for CASSYQDRYEKLFF.

The genes are TRBV7-2 and TRBJ2-5; D possibly matches TRBD1 or TRBD2 (5 bases each). Germline CDR1 is SGHTA and CDR2 is FQGNSA. The CDR3 runs to 13 residues. The V end lost 5 bases, the J end lost 8 bases, and 15 bases lay between the germline ends. The CDR3 coding sequence is TGTGCCAGCAGCGTCCGGGACCAAGGAACCCAGTACTTC. Encoded protein: CASSVRDQGTQYF.

Written as DNA, the CDR3 is TGTGCCAGCAGCTTAGCGCATGGGGGAGGGTCTAAAGAGACCCAGTACTTC. It encodes CASSLAHGGGSKETQYF. The V gene is TRBV7-8, the J gene TRBJ2-5; 7 nucleotides line up with TRBD2. Germline V gene data show CDR1 as SGHVS and CDR2 as FQNEAQ. The CDR3 has 17 amino acids. The J segment lost 3 bases and the V segment lost 0 bases, leaving 10 bases of the junction unmatched.

This clone has just a few counts. V usage is TRBV6-5 and J usage is TRBJ1-2; D not certain. The length of the CDR3 is 11 residues. V lost 5 bases to trimming and J lost 2 bases, with 3 bases between them. The germline V gene encodes CDR1 MNHEY and CDR2 SVGAGI. The CDR3 here is CASSLNYGYTF. The CDR3 DNA is TGTGCCAGCAGTCTAAACTATGGCTACACCTTC.

CDR3 amino acids: CASSLSTSNTGELFF. As DNA, the CDR3 is TGTGCCAGCAGCCTCTCGACTAGCAACACCGGGGAGCTGTTTTTT. The V call is TRBV11-3, the J call TRBJ2-2; 7 bases line up with TRBD2. The CDR3 is made up of 15 amino acids. The germline CDR1 and CDR2 sequences are SGHNT and YENEEA. Unmatched junction bases numbered 5, after V lost 5 bases and J lost 2 bases. The variable domain in full, with the rest retrieved from reference TRBV11-3 and TRBJ2-2, is EAGVVQSPRYKIIEKKQPVAFWCNPISGHNTLYWYLQNLGQGPELLIRYENEEAVDDSQLPKDRFSAERLKGVDSTLKIQPAELGDSAVYLCASSLSTSNTGELFFGEGSRLTVL.